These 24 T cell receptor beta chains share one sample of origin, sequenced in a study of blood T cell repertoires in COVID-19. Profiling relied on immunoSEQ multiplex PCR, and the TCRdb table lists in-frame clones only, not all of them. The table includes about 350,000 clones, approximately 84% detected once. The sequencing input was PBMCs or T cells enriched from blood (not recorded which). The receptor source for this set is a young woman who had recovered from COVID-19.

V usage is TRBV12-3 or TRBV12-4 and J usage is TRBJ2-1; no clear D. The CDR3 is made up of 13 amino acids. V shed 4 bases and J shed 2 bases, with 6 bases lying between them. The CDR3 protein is CASSSRPYNEQFF. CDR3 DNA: TGTGCCAGCAGTTCTAGACCCTACAATGAGCAGTTCTTC.

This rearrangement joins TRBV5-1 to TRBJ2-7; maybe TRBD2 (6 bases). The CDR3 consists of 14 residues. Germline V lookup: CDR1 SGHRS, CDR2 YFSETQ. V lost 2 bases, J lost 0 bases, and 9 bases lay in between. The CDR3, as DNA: TGCGCCAGCAGCTTCGACGGGAGCTCCTACGAGCAGTACTTC. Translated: CASSFDGSSYEQYF. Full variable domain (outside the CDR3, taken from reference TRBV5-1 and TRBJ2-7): KAGVTQTPRYLIKTRGQQVTLSCSPISGHRSVSWYQQTPGQGLQFLFEYFSETQRNKGNFPGRFSGRQFSNSRSEMNVSTLELGDSALYLCASSFDGSSYEQYFGPGTRLTVT.

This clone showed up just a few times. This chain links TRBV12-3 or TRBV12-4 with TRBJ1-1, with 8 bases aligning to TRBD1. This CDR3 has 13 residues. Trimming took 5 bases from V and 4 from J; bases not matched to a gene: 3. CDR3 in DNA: TGTGCCAGCAGTCGGGGGACAGGCACTGAAGCTTTCTTT. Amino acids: CASSRGTGTEAFF.

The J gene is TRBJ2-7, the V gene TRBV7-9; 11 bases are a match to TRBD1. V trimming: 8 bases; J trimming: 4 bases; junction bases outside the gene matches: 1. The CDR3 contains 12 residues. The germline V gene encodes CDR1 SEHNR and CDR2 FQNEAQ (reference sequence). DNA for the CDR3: TGTGCCAGCGGACAGGGGGCTTACGAGCAGTACTTC. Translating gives CASGQGAYEQYF.

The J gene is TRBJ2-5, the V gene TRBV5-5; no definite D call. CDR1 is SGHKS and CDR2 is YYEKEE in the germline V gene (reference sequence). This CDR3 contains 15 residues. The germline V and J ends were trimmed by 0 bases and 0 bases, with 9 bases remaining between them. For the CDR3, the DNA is TGTGCCAGCAGCTTGGGGCAACCGTACCAAGAGACCCAGTACTTC. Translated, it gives CASSLGQPYQETQYF.

CDR3 bases: TGTGCCACCAGTGCCACAACGGGACAGTGGGACACCGGGGAGCTGTTTTTT. Its translation: CATSATTGQWDTGELFF. The chain carries TRBV24-1 and TRBJ2-2; TRBD1 agrees at 7 bases. V trimming: 5 bases; J trimming: 3 bases; junction bases outside the gene matches: 11. This CDR3 is 17 amino acids long. The germline V gene encodes CDR1 KGHDR and CDR2 SFDVKD.

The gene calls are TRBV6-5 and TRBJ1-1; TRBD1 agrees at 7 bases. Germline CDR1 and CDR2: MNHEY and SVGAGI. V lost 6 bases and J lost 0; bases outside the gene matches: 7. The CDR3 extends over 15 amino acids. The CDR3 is CASRPTGLMNTEAFF. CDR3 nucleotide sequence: TGTGCCAGCAGGCCGACAGGGCTTATGAACACTGAAGCTTTCTTT.

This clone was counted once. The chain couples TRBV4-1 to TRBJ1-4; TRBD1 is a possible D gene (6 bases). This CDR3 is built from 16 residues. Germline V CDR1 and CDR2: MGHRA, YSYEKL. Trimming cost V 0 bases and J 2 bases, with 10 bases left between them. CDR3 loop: CASSQEGGRTNEKLFF. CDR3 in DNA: TGCGCCAGCAGCCAAGAGGGGGGGCGGACTAATGAAAAACTGTTTTTT.

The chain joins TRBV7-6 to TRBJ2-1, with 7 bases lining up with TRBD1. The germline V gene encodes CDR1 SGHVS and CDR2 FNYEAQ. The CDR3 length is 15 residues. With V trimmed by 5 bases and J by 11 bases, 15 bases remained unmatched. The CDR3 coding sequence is TGTGCCAGCAGCACCCGGGACAGACGTACAATGAAGCAGTTCTTC. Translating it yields CASSTRDRRTMKQFF.

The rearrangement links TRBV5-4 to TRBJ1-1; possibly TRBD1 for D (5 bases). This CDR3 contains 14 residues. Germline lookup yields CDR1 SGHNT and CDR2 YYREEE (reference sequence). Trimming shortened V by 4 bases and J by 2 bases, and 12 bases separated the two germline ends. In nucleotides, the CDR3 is TGTGCCAGCAGCGCAGGACAATTTAACACTGAAGCTTTCTTT. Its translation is CASSAGQFNTEAFF. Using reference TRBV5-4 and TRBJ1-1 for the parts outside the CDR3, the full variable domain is ETGVTQSPTHLIKTRGQQVTLRCSSQSGHNTVSWYQQALGQGPQFIFQYYREEENGRGNFPPRFSGLQFPNYSSELNVNALELDDSALYLCASSAGQFNTEAFFGQGTRLTVV.

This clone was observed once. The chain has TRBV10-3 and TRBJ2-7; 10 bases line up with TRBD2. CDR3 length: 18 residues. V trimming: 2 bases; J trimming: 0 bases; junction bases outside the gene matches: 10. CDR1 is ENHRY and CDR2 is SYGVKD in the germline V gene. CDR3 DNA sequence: TGTGCCATCAGTGAGCCGACCGGGCGACTAGCGGGCTCCTACGAGCAGTACTTC. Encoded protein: CAISEPTGRLAGSYEQYF.

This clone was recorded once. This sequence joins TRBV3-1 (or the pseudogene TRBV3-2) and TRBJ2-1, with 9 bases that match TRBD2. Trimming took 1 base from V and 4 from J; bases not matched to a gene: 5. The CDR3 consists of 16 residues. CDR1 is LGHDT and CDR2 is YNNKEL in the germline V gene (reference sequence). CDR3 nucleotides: TGTGCCAGCAGCCAAGTTATGACTAGCGGTTACAATGAGCAGTTCTTC. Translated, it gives CASSQVMTSGYNEQFF.

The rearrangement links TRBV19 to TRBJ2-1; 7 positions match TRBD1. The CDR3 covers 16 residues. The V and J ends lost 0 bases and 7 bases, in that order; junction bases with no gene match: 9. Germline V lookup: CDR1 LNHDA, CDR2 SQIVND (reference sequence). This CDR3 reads CASSIDPLGQMNEQFF. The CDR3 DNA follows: TGTGCCAGTAGTATAGATCCCCTGGGACAGATGAATGAGCAGTTCTTC.

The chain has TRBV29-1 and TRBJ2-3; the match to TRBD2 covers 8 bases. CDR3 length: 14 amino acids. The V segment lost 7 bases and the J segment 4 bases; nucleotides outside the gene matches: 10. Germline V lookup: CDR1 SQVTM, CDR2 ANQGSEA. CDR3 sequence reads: CSAVSGGRADTQYF. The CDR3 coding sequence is TGCAGCGCGGTGTCGGGGGGGCGGGCAGATACGCAGTATTTT.

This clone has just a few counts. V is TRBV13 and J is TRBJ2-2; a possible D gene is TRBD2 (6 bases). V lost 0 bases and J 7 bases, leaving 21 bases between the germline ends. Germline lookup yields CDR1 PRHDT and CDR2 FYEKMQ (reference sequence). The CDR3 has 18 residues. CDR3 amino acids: CASSLGIGGRNLIGELFF. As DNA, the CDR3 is TGTGCCAGCAGCTTAGGCATCGGGGGACGGAACCTAATCGGGGAGCTGTTTTTT. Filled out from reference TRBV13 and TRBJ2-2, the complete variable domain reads AAGVIQSPRHLIKEKRETATLKCYPIPRHDTVYWYQQGPGQDPQFLISFYEKMQSDKGSIPDRFSAQQFSDYHSELNMSSLELGDSALYFCASSLGIGGRNLIGELFFGEGSRLTVL.

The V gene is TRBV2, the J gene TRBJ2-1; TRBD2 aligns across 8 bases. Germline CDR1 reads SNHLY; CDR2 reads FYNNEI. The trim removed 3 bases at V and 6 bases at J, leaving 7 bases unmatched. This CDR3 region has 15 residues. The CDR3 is CASSDMAGGPNEQFF. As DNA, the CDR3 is TGTGCCAGCAGTGATATGGCGGGGGGCCCCAATGAGCAGTTCTTC. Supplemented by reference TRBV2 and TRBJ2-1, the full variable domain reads EPEVTQTPSHQVTQMGQEVILRCVPISNHLYFYWYRQILGQKVEFLVSFYNNEISEKSEIFDDQFSVERPDGSNFTLKIRSTKLEDSAMYFCASSDMAGGPNEQFFGPGTRLTVL.

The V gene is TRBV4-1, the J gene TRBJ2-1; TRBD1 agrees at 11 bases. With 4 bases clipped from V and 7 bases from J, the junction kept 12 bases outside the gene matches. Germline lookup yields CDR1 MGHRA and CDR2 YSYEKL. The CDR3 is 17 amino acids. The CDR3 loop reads CASSPWPRDRGDNEQFF. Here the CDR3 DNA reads TGCGCCAGCAGCCCCTGGCCCCGGGACAGGGGGGATAATGAGCAGTTCTTC.

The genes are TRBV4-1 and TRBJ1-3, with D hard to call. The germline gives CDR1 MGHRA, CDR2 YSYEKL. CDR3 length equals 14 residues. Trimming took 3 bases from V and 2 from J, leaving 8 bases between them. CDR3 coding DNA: TGCGCCAGCAGCCACCGGGTTACTGGAAACACCATATATTTT. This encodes CASSHRVTGNTIYF.

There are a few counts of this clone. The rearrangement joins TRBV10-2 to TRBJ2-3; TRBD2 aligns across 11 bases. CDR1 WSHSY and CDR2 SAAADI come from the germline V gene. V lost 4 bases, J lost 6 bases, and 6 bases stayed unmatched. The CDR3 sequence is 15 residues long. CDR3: CASSALAGALDTQYF. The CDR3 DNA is TGCGCCAGCAGTGCACTAGCGGGGGCCCTGGATACGCAGTATTTT.

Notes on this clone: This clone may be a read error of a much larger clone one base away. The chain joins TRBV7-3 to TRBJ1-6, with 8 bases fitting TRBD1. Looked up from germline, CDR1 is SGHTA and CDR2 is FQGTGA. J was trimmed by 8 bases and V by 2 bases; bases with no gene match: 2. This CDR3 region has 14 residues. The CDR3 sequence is CASSLGQGDSPLHF. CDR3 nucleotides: TGTGCCAGCAGCTTAGGACAGGGTGATTCACCCCTCCACTTT. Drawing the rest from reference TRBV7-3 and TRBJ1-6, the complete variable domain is GAGVSQTPSNKVTEKGKYVELRCDPISGHTALYWYRQSLGQGPEFLIYFQGTGAADDSGLPNDRFFAVRPEGSVSTLKIQRTERGDSAVYLCASSLGQGDSPLHFGNGTRLTVT.

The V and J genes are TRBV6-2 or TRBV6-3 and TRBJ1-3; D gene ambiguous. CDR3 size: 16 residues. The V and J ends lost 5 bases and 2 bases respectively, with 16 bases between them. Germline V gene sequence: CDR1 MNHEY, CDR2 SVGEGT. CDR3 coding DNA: TGTGCCAGCAGTACTTTAACGTTTCTCACTGGAAACACCATATATTTT. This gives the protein CASSTLTFLTGNTIYF.

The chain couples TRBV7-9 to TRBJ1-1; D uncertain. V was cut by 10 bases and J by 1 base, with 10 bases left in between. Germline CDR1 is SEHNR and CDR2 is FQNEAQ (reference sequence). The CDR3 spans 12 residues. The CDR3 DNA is TGTGCCACCGCGGTCGGGAACACTGAAGCTTTCTTT. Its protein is CATAVGNTEAFF.

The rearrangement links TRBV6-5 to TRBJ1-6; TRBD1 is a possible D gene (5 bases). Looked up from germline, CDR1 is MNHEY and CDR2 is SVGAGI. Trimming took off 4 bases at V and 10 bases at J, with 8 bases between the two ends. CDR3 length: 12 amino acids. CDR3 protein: CASSSQVSPLHF. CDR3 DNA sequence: TGTGCCAGCAGTTCACAGGTCTCACCCCTCCACTTT.

The CDR3 DNA reads as TGTGCCAGCAGCTTCGACACGTATAATTCACCCCTCCACTTT. This gives the protein CASSFDTYNSPLHF. The rearrangement uses TRBV7-2 and TRBJ1-6; D is uncertain. CDR1 SGHTA and CDR2 FQGNSA come from the germline V gene. CDR3 length equals 14 residues. Trimming took 3 bases from V and 4 from J, leaving 7 bases between them.